This T cell receptor (beta chain) was captured by sequencing in a study of T cell repertoires in cytomegalovirus infection. Study-wide background: Epitope selection comprised recently identified HLA-C-restricted CMV epitopes and well-studied HLA-B-restricted CMV epitopes. CMV infection and matching HLA type were both indicated by public TCR beta signatures.

Study results and caveats: Ex vivo, HLA-C-restricted CMV-specific TCR beta clonotypes prevailed over the rest of the response. Cumulative public TCR beta family frequency identified carriers of CMV plus the relevant HLA.

V shed 6 bases and J 7 bases; nucleotides not matched to a gene: 10. The CDR3 loop spans 14 amino acids. Germline V gene sequence: CDR1 DFQATT, CDR2 SNEGSKA (reference sequence). This clonotype appeared many times. Its target is not known. TCRdb processed the reads anew with MiXCR; each CDR3 protein has one entry. The profile covers about 24,000 distinct CDR3 sequences, with approximately 22% appearing a single time and 90% to 95% taken by the ten largest. The source material was CD8+ T cells from cultured PBMCs, sampled from culture after CMV antigen stimulation. The rearrangement links TRBV20-1 to TRBJ1-4; TRBD1 aligns across 8 bases. The receptor's source is a human donor in good health (CMV status not recorded). Some clones in this sample may be carry-over from other donors' samples. This CDR3 is CSAARTGSFEKLFF. CDR3 sequence (DNA): TGCAGTGCGGCTCGGACAGGGTCTTTTGAAAAACTGTTTTTT.